The source of this TCR beta chain is a study of cytomegalovirus exposure and HLA in healthy donors. Primers for the PCR totalled 60 Vbeta and 13 Jbeta. Measured with immunoSEQ multiplex PCR; TCRdb has only the in-frame clones, and not every one. The table includes about 160,000 clones, less than 90% detected once. This clone was picked up a small number of times. This CDR3 comprises 14 residues. Germline V lookup: CDR1 SGHTA, CDR2 FQGTGA. V dropped 5 bases and J dropped 1 base, with 11 bases sitting between them. Sequenced sample: PBMCs. V is TRBV7-3 and J is TRBJ1-1; a possible D gene is TRBD1 (6 bases). This TCR came from a woman aged 18-30 years in good health and CMV-seronegative. CDR3 DNA sequence: TGTGCCAGCAGCCTACAGGGTACGAACACTGAAGCTTTCTTT. Protein product: CASSLQGTNTEAFF.